This T cell receptor (beta chain) was observed in a study of HIV-infected children after antiretroviral therapy interruption. Study information: Four children interrupted treatment; four stayed on continuous treatment. Children's median ages were 9.5 years and 8 years by group. General observations from the study: Naive CD4+ sequences overlapped less between time points once interruption began.

Losses at the gene ends were 0 bases for V and 4 bases for J; bases not matched to a gene: 7. Germline lookup yields CDR1 SGHNT and CDR2 YYREEE (reference sequence). The CDR3 totals 17 residues. The treatment denotes: PENTA 11 planned treatment interruption arm or continuous ART arm. Participants had taken at least three-drug ART for at least 24 weeks. Unique molecular identifiers were included in an RNA-based 3' RACE TCR library. MiXCR, run by TCRdb on the 3' RACE reads, gives a single entry per CDR3 protein. Here the sample spans about 89,000 distinct CDR3 sequences, approximately 6.9% being singletons. The table lists this clonotype with many counts. The antigen is not known.

This sequence was found in a pool of human donors with HIV. This chain joins TRBV5-4 and TRBJ2-1, with 10 positions matching TRBD2. This sample comprised CD45RA+ CD4+ T cells from PBMCs, pooled from several time points, obtained from a donor given antiretroviral therapy, either interrupted or continuous. Subset noted: naive CD4+ CD45RA+ CD45RO- T cells. The CDR3 sequence: CASSLVKLAGTYNEQFF. In DNA, the CDR3 is TGTGCCAGCAGCTTGGTCAAACTAGCGGGGACTTACAATGAGCAGTTCTTC.